This T cell receptor (beta chain) was obtained from a study of metastatic and nonmetastatic thyroid tumors. Study details: Malignant and benign thyroid patients had repertoires compared in peripheral blood and tumor or nodule tissue.

To note about this clone: Its matching antigen is unknown.

Findings of the study overall: Significantly greater TCR beta diversity was reportedly found in malignant thyroid tumors than in benign nodules (in blood and tumor).

Before thyroid surgery, none of the patients had received any treatment. In the authors' methods: Researchers built a distant-metastasis classifier for papillary thyroid cancer that drew on CDR3 differences across clinicopathological groups. TCRdb re-called the PCR reads via MiXCR. The V and J calls and clone size are TCRdb's, not the authors'. The top ten hold around 25% of the sample, which has thousands of clones, around 32% seen once. Trimming took 6 bases from V and 7 from J, leaving 19 bases between them. Germline CDR1 is MDHEN and CDR2 is SYDVKM. The CDR3 has 15 residues. The V and J genes are TRBV28 and TRBJ1-5; tentative D call: TRBD1 (6 bases). Sequenced material: adjacent normal tissue. This sequence originates from a female donor with papillary thyroid cancer or a benign thyroid nodule (not recorded which). Some clones in this sample may be carry-over from other donors' samples. CDR3 DNA: TGTGCCAGCAGCGGATCAGGGGAGGCCAAACAGCCCCAGCATTTT. This sequence encodes CASSGSGEAKQPQHF.